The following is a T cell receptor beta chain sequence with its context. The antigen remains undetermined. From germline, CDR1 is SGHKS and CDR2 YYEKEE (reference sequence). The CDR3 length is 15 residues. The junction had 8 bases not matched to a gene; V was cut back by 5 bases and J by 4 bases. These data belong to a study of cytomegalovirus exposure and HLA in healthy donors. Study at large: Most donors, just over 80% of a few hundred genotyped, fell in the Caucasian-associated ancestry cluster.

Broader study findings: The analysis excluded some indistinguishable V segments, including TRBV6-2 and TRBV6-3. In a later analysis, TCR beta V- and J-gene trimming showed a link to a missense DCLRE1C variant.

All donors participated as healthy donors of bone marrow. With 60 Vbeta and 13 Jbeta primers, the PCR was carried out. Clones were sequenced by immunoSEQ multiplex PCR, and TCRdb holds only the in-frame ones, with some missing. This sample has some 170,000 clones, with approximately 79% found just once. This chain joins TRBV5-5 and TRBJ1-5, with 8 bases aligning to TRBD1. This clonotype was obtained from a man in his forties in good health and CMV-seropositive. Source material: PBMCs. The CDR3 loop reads CASSSRQGWNQPQHF. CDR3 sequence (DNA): TGTGCCAGCAGTTCTCGACAGGGGTGGAATCAGCCCCAGCATTTT.